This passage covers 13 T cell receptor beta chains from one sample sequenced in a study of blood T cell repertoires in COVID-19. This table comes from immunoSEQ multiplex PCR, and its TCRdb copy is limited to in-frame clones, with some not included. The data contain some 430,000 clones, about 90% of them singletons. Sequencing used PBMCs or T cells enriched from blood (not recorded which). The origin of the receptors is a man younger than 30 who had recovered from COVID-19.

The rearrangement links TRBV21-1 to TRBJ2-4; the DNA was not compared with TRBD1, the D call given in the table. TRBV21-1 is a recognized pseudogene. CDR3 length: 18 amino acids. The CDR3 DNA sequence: TGTGCCAGCAGCAAAAGAGGACAGACAAAGCCGGACAAAAACATTCAGTACTTC. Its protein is CASSKRGQTKPDKNIQYF.

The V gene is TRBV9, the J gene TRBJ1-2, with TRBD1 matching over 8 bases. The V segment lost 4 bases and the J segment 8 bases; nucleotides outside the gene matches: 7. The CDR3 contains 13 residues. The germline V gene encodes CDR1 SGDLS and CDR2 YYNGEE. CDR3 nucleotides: TGTGCCAGCAGCACCGCAGGGGGCTTAGGCTACACCTTC. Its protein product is CASSTAGGLGYTF. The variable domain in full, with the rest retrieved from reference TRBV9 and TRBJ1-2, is DSGVTQTPKHLITATGQRVTLRCSPRSGDLSVYWYQQSLDQGLQFLIQYYNGEERAKGNILERFSAQQFPDLHSELNLSSLELGDSALYFCASSTAGGLGYTFGSGTRLTVV.

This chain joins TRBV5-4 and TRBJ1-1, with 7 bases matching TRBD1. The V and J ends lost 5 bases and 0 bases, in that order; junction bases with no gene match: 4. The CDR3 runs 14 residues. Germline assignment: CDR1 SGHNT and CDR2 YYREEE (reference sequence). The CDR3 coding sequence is TGTGCCAGCAGGGCCGGGACAGTGAACACTGAAGCTTTCTTT. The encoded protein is CASRAGTVNTEAFF.

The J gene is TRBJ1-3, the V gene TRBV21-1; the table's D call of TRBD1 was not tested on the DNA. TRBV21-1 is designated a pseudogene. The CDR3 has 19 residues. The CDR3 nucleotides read TGTGCCAGCAGCATTGACAGGTTGCCCGACCGGAACTCTGGAAACACCATATATTTT. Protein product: CASSIDRLPDRNSGNTIYF.

In nucleotides, the CDR3 is TGTGCCAGCAGCTTACAGGATTCGCCTTTCTCTGGAAACACCATATATTTT. The encoded protein is CASSLQDSPFSGNTIYF. The chain has TRBV7-8 and TRBJ1-3; D gene unclear. The CDR3 totals 17 residues. Trimming cost V 2 bases and J 0 bases, with 14 bases left between them. Germline V gene lookup returns CDR1 SGHVS and CDR2 FQNEAQ.

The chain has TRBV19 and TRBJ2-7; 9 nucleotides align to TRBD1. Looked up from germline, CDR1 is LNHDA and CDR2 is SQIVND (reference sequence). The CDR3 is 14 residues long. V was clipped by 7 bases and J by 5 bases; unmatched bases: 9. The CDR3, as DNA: TGTGCCAGTACCCCCCGGGACAGGGCGGACGAGCAGTACTTC. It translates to CASTPRDRADEQYF. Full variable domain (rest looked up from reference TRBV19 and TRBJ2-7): DGGITQSPKYLFRKEGQNVTLSCEQNLNHDAMYWYRQDPGQGLRLIYYSQIVNDFQKGDIAEGYSVSREKKESFPLTVTSAQKNPTAFYLCASTPRDRADEQYFGPGTRLTVT.

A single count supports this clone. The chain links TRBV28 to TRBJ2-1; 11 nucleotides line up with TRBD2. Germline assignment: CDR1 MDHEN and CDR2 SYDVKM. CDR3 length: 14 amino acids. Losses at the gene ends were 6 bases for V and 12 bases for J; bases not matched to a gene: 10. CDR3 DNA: TGTGCCAGCAGCTCCATCGGAGGGACTAGCGGGCAGTTCTTC. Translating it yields CASSSIGGTSGQFF.

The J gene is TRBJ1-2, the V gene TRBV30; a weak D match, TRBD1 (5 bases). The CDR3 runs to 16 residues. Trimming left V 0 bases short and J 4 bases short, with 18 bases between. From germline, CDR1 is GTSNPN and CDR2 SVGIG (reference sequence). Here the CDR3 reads CAWSVPGRKELYGYTF. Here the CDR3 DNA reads TGTGCCTGGAGTGTACCAGGGCGCAAAGAACTCTATGGCTACACCTTC. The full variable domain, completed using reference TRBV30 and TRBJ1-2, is SQTIHQWPATLVQPVGSPLSLECTVEGTSNPNLYWYRQAAGRGLQLLFYSVGIGQISSEVPQNLSASRPQDRQFILSSKKLLLSDSGFYLCAWSVPGRKELYGYTFGSGTRLTVV.

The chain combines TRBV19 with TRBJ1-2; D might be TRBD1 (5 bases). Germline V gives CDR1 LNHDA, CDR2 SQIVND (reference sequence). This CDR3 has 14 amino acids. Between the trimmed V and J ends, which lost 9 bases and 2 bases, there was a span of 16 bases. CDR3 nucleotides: TGTGCCAGCCAACCGCAGGGAGGAAACTATGGCTACACCTTC. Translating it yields CASQPQGGNYGYTF.

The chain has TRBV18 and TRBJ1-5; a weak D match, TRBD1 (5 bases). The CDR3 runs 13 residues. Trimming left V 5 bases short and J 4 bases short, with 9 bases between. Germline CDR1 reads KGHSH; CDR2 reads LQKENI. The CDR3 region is CASSSDRNQPQHF. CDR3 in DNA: TGTGCCAGCTCATCCGACAGAAATCAGCCCCAGCATTTT.

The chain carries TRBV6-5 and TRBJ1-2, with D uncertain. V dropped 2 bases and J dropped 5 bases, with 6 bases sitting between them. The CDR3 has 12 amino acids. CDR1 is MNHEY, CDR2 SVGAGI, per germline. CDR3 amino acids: CASSYGTYGYTF. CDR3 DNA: TGTGCCAGCAGTTACGGTACATATGGCTACACCTTC.

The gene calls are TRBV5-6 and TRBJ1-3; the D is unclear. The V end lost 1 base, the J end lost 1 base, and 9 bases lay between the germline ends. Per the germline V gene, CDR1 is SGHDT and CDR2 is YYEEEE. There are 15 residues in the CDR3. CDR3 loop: CASSLFERSGNTIYF. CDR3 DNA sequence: TGTGCCAGCAGCTTGTTTGAGAGGTCTGGAAACACCATATATTTT.

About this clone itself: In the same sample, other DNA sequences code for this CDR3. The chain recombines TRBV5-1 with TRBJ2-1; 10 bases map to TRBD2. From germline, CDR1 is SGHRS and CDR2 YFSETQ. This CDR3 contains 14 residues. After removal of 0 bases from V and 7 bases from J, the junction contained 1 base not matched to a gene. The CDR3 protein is CASSLASGGNEQFF. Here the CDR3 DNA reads TGCGCCAGCAGCTTGGCTAGCGGGGGAAATGAGCAGTTCTTC.